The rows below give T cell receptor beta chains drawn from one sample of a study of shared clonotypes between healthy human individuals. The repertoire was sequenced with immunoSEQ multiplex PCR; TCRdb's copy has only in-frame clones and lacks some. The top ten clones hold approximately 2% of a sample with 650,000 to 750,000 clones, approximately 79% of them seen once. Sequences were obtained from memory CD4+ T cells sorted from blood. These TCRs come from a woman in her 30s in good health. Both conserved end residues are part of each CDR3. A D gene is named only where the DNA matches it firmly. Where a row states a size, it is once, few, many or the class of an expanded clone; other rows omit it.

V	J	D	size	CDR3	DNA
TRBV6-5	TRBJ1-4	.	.	CASGFHNEKLFF	TGTGCCAGCGGGTTCCATAATGAAAAACTGTTTTTT
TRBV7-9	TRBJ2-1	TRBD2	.	CASSLEGTSGRFYNEQFF	TGTGCCAGCAGCTTAGAGGGGACTAGCGGGAGGTTTTACAATGAGCAGTTCTTC
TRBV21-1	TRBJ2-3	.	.	CASSNRIVTPELAITDTQYF	TGTGCCAGCAGCAATCGTATCGTCACTCCGGAACTAGCGATTACAGATACGCAGTATTTT
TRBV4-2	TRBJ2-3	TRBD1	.	CASSQERGLLTDTQYF	TGTGCCAGCAGCCAAGAGAGGGGGCTACTCACAGATACGCAGTATTTT
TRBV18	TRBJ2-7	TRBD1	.	CASSGTGQGSYEQYF	TGTGCCAGCTCAGGCACTGGACAGGGTTCCTACGAGCAGTACTTC
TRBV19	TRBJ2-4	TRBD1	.	CASSPADRVVGNIQYF	TGTGCCAGTAGTCCGGCGGACAGGGTGGTGGGAAACATTCAGTACTTC
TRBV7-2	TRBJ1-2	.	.	CASSLDLARGYTF	TGTGCCAGCAGCTTGGACCTGGCGCGGGGCTACACCTTC
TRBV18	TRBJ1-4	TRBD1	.	CASSGTDEKLFF	TGTGCCAGCTCCGGGACAGATGAAAAACTGTTTTTT
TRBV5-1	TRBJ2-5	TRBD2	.	CASSFSGLDTETQYF	TGCGCCAGCAGCTTTTCCGGACTAGATACCGAGACCCAGTACTTC
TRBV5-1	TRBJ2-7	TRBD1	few	CASSGKTGQGYEQYF	TGCGCCAGCAGCGGGAAGACCGGACAGGGATACGAGCAGTACTTC
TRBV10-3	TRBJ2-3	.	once	CAISVGLSKEIDTQYF	TGTGCCATCAGTGTTGGACTATCCAAGGAGATAGATACGCAGTATTTT
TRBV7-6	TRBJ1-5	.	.	CASSLNVGAGQPQHF	TGTGCCAGCAGCTTAAACGTGGGGGCTGGGCAGCCCCAGCATTTT
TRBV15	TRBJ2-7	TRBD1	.	CATSRGMDRESSYEQYF	TGTGCCACCAGCAGAGGGATGGACAGGGAAAGCTCCTACGAGCAGTACTTC
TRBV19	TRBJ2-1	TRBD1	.	CASSPRTGVRDNEQFF	TGTGCCAGTAGTCCAAGGACAGGGGTTCGGGACAATGAGCAGTTCTTC
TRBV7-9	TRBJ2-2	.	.	CASSLGGSNTGELFF	TGTGCCAGCAGCTTGGGCGGATCGAACACCGGGGAGCTGTTTTTT
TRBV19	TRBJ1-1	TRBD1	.	CASSPRKGQINTEAFF	TGTGCCAGTAGTCCCCGGAAGGGACAGATCAACACTGAAGCTTTCTTT